The T cell receptor (beta chain) under discussion was sequenced for a study of blood T cell repertoires in COVID-19. Generated by immunoSEQ multiplex PCR, the TCRdb table keeps only in-frame clones and is missing some. The repertoire has roughly 670,000 clones, approximately 90% of them found once; the top ten carry roughly 0.26%. Germline loops: CDR1 MNHEY, CDR2 SVGAGI. Trimming removed 8 bases from V and 6 bases from J, with 19 bases in between. The CDR3 runs 15 residues. This clonotype was sampled from a woman between 18 and 29 years old with acute or convalescent COVID-19. Sequencing was done on a sample of peripheral blood. The gene calls are TRBV6-5 and TRBJ2-2; D might be TRBD1 (5 bases). This CDR3 is CASRRSQGRAGELFF. DNA of the CDR3: TGTGCCAGCCGTCGGTCTCAGGGTAGGGCCGGGGAGCTGTTTTTT.